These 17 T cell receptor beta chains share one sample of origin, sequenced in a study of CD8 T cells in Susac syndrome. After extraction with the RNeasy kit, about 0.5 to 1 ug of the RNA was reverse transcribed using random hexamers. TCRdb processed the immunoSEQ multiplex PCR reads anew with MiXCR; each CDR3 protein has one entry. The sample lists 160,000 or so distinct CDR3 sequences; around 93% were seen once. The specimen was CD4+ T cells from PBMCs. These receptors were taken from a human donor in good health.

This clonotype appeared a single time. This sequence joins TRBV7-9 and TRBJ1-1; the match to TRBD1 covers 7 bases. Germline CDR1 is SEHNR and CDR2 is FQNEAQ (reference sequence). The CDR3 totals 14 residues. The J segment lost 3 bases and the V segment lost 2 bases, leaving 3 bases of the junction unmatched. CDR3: CASSLTGQYTEAFF. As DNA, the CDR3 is TGTGCCAGCAGCTTAACGGGACAGTACACTGAAGCTTTCTTT.

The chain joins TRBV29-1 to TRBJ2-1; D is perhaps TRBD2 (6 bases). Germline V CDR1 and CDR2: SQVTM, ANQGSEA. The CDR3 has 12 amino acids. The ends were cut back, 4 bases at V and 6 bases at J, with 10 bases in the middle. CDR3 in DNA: TGCAGCGTTGCACACGGGGGCAATGAGCAGTTCTTC. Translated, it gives CSVAHGGNEQFF.

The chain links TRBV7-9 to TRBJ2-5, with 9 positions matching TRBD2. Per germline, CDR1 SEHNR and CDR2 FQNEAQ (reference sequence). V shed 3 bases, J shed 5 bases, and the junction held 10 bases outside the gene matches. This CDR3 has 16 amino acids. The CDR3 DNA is TGTGCCAGCAGCTTTAATTTAGCGGGGGCCGACGAGACCCAGTACTTC. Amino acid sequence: CASSFNLAGADETQYF.

CDR3 in DNA: TGCAGTTCCTACAGGCAAGAGACCCAGTACTTC. Protein product: CSSYRQETQYF. The chain has TRBV20-1 and TRBJ2-5, with D possibly TRBD1 on 5 matching bases. This CDR3 region has 11 residues. Trimming took off 8 bases at V and 2 bases at J, with 9 bases between the two ends. In germline, CDR1 is DFQATT, CDR2 SNEGSKA (reference sequence).

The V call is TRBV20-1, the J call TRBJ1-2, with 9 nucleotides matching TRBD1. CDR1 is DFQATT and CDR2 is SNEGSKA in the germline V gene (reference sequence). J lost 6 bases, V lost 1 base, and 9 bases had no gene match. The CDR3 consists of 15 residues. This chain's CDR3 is CSARARDRVYDGYTF. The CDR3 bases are TGCAGTGCTAGAGCCCGGGACAGGGTTTATGATGGCTACACCTTC.

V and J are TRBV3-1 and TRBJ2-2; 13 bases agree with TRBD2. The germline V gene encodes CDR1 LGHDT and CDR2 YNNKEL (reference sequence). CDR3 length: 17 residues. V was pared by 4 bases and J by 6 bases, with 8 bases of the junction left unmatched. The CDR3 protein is CASSRISGTSGAGELFF. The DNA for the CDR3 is TGTGCCAGCAGCCGCATATCCGGGACTAGCGGGGCCGGGGAGCTGTTTTTT.

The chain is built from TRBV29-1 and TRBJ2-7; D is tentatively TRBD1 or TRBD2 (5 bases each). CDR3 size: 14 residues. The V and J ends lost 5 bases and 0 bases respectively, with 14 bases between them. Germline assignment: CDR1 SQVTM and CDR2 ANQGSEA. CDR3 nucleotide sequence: TGCAGCGTTTCCGGGCCAGGGAGCTCCTACGAGCAGTACTTC. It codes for CSVSGPGSSYEQYF.

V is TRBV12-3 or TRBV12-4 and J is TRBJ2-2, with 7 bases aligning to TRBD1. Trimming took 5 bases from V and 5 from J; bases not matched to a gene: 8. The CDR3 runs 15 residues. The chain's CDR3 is CASSIRQGWTGELFF. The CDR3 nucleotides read TGTGCCAGCAGTATCCGACAGGGATGGACCGGGGAGCTGTTTTTT.

The CDR3 region is CASSFAYRTEAFF. CDR3 sequence (DNA): TGTGCCAGCAGCTTCGCCTATCGCACTGAAGCTTTCTTT. The V call is TRBV7-2, the J call TRBJ1-1; D remains unclear. Germline V gene data show CDR1 as SGHTA and CDR2 as FQGNSA. The CDR3 runs 13 residues. V was shortened by 3 bases and J by 4 bases, with 9 bases between the two germline ends.

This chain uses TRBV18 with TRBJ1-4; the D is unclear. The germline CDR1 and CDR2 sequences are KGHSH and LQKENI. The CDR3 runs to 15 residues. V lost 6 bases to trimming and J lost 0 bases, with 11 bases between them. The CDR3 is CASSPVLATNEKLFF. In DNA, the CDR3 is TGTGCCAGCTCCCCCGTCTTGGCAACTAATGAAAAACTGTTTTTT. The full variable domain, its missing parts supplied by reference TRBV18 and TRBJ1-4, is NAGVMQNPRHLVRRRGQEARLRCSPMKGHSHVYWYRQLPEEGLKFMVYLQKENIIDESGMPKERFSAEFPKEGPSILRIQQVVRGDSAAYFCASSPVLATNEKLFFGSGTQLSVL.

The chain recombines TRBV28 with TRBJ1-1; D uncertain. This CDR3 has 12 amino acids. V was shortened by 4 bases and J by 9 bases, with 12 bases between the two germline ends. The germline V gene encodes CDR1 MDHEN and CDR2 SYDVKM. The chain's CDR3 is CASSSLTDKAFF. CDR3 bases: TGTGCCAGCAGTTCCTTGACGGATAAAGCTTTCTTT.

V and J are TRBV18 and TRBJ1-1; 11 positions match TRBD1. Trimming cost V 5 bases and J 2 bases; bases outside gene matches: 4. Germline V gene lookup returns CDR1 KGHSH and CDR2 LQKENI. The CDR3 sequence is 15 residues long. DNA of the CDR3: TGTGCCAGCTCAAAAGGACAGGGGGCTAACACTGAAGCTTTCTTT. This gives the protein CASSKGQGANTEAFF.

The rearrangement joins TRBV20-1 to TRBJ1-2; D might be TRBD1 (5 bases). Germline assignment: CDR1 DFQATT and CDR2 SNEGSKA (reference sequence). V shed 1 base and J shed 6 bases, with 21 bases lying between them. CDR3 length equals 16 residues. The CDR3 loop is CSARVTFKGLPNGYTF. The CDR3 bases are TGCAGTGCTAGAGTAACCTTCAAGGGGCTCCCTAATGGCTACACCTTC.

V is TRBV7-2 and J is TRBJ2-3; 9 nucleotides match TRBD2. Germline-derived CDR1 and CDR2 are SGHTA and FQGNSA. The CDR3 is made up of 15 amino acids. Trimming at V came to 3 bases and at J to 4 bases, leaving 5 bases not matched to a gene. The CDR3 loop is CASSFGLATADTQYF. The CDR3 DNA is TGTGCCAGCAGCTTTGGACTAGCGACCGCAGATACGCAGTATTTT. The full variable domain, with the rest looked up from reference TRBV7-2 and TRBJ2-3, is GAGVSQSPSNKVTEKGKDVELRCDPISGHTALYWYRQSLGQGLEFLIYFQGNSAPDKSGLPSDRFSAERTGGSVSTLTIQRTQQEDSAVYLCASSFGLATADTQYFGPGTRLTVL.

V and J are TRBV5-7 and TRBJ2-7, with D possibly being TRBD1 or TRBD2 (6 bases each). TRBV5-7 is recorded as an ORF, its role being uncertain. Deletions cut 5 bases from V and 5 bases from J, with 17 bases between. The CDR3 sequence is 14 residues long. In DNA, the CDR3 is TGTGCCAGCAGGGGAGAGGGGGGCATGGACGAGCAGTACTTC. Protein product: CASRGEGGMDEQYF.

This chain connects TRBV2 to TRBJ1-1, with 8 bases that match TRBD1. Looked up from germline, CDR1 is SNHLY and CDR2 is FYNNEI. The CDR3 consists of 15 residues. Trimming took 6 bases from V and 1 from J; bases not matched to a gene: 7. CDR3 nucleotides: TGTGCCAGCAGGAGAACCGGGACAGGGAACACTGAAGCTTTCTTT. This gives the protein CASRRTGTGNTEAFF.

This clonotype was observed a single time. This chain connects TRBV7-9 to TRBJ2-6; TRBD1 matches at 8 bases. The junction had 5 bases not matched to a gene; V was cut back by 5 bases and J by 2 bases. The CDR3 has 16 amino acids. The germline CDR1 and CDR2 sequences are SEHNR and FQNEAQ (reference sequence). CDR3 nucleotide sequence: TGTGCCAGCAGCGACCAGACAGGGGCTGGGGCCAACGTCCTGACTTTC. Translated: CASSDQTGAGANVLTF.